The 32 T cell receptor beta chains reported below all come from one sample, sequenced in a study of control samples from healthy donors and cancer patients. Data came from immunoSEQ multiplex PCR; TCRdb stores just in-frame clones and leaves some out. The sample contains over 150,000 clones, over 80% of which appear only once. Sequencing was done on a sample of blood. These receptors were obtained from a man aged 18 to 29 in good health.

The chain recombines TRBV2 with TRBJ2-4; 12 positions agree with TRBD2. J was trimmed by 8 bases and V by 5 bases; bases with no gene match: 7. The CDR3 extends over 15 amino acids. Germline loops: CDR1 SNHLY, CDR2 FYNNEI. CDR3 sequence: CASSSRLAGADIQYF. CDR3 bases: TGTGCCAGCAGTAGTAGACTAGCGGGGGCCGACATTCAGTACTTC.

This rearrangement joins TRBV6-5 to TRBJ2-7; tentatively, D is TRBD2 (6 bases). CDR3 length: 14 residues. Germline V gene lookup returns CDR1 MNHEY and CDR2 SVGAGI. The V gene lost 9 bases and the J gene lost 0 bases, with 15 bases spanning the gap. The CDR3 reads CASRASDNSYEQYF. The CDR3 DNA sequence: TGTGCCAGTCGGGCTAGCGATAACTCCTACGAGCAGTACTTC.

This chain links TRBV4-1 with TRBJ1-6; tentative D call: TRBD1 (5 bases). The CDR3 extends over 14 amino acids. V was shortened by 4 bases and J by 10 bases, with 14 bases between the two germline ends. The V gene's germline CDR1 is MGHRA and CDR2 YSYEKL. The CDR3 loop reads CASSLLGGGSPLHF. As DNA, the CDR3 is TGCGCCAGCAGCCTCCTTGGGGGAGGGTCACCCCTCCACTTT.

In its sample, this clone was seen once. The V gene is TRBV28, the J gene TRBJ2-2; 9 nucleotides align to TRBD2. The CDR3 has 17 residues. Germline values: CDR1 MDHEN, CDR2 SYDVKM. Losses at the gene ends were 5 bases for V and 4 bases for J; bases not matched to a gene: 11. CDR3 coding DNA: TGTGCCAGCAGTAGAGCGGGGGGTGTAGGGGGCACCGGGGAGCTGTTTTTT. It encodes CASSRAGGVGGTGELFF.

The gene calls are TRBV5-1 and TRBJ1-2; no clear D gene. The CDR3 loop spans 14 amino acids. The V end lost 0 bases, the J end lost 2 bases, and 8 bases lay between the germline ends. The germline gives CDR1 SGHRS, CDR2 YFSETQ. Written as DNA, the CDR3 is TGCGCCAGCAGCTTGGATGTCCAGAACTATGGCTACACCTTC. Protein sequence: CASSLDVQNYGYTF.

The gene calls are TRBV19 and TRBJ2-7, with D possibly being TRBD2 (6 bases). The V and J ends lost 10 bases and 6 bases respectively, with 19 bases between them. CDR1 is LNHDA, CDR2 SQIVND, per germline (reference sequence). The CDR3 length is 13 residues. For the CDR3, the DNA is TGTGCCACCACAAAGGAGGGCAGTGGCGAGCAGTACTTC. As protein: CATTKEGSGEQYF.

The chain recombines TRBV7-9 with TRBJ2-7; a possible D gene is TRBD1 (5 bases). From germline, CDR1 is SEHNR and CDR2 FQNEAQ (reference sequence). The CDR3 is 14 amino acids. Trimming pared 2 bases from V and 4 bases from J, leaving 12 bases between. Here the CDR3 DNA reads TGTGCCAGCAGCTTAAGCAGGGCGGATTACGAGCAGTACTTC. Translation gives CASSLSRADYEQYF.

The chain uses TRBV28 and TRBJ1-3, with unresolved D. The CDR3 extends over 13 amino acids. Germline V CDR1 and CDR2: MDHEN, SYDVKM. Trimming left V 7 bases short and J 4 bases short, with 11 bases between. CDR3 bases: TGTGCCAGCACCCTCGGACCGGGAAACACCATATATTTT. The encoded protein is CASTLGPGNTIYF.

The gene calls are TRBV6-6 and TRBJ2-5, with 8 bases that match TRBD2. The CDR3 extends over 13 amino acids. Trimming at V came to 10 bases and at J to 4 bases, leaving 8 bases not matched to a gene. CDR1 MNHNY and CDR2 SVGAGI come from the germline V gene (reference sequence). The DNA of the CDR3 is TGTGCCACCCAAACAGCGGGGGTAGAGACCCAGTACTTC. As protein: CATQTAGVETQYF.

The genes are TRBV7-3 and TRBJ2-1; TRBD1 agrees at 7 bases. The V and J ends lost 2 bases and 4 bases, in that order; junction bases with no gene match: 5. CDR1 and CDR2 from the germline V gene are SGHTA and FQGTGA. There are 15 residues in the CDR3. CDR3 protein: CASSLEGQTYNEQFF. The CDR3 nucleotides read TGTGCCAGCAGCTTAGAGGGACAGACTTACAATGAGCAGTTCTTC. The full variable domain, in which reference TRBV7-3 and TRBJ2-1 provide the parts outside the CDR3, is GAGVSQTPSNKVTEKGKYVELRCDPISGHTALYWYRQSLGQGPEFLIYFQGTGAADDSGLPNDRFFAVRPEGSVSTLKIQRTERGDSAVYLCASSLEGQTYNEQFFGPGTRLTVL.

CDR3 sequence (DNA): TGTGCCAGCAGTTTGCACCCTCGGGGGGAGCAGTACTTC. Translating gives CASSLHPRGEQYF. The chain carries TRBV12-3 or TRBV12-4 and TRBJ2-7; possible D gene TRBD2, 6 bases. V lost 3 bases and J 7 bases, leaving 13 bases between the germline ends. This CDR3 spans 13 amino acids.

The chain recombines TRBV5-1 with TRBJ1-6; possibly TRBD1 for D (5 bases). V lost 2 bases and J 2 bases, leaving 11 bases between the germline ends. The CDR3 consists of 16 residues. Germline loops: CDR1 SGHRS, CDR2 YFSETQ. CDR3 region: CASSFGTDPYNSPLHF. The CDR3 DNA reads as TGCGCCAGCAGCTTTGGGACGGACCCCTATAATTCACCCCTCCACTTT.

The V gene is TRBV5-1, the J gene TRBJ2-6; unclear D gene. This CDR3 has 16 amino acids. In germline, CDR1 is SGHRS, CDR2 YFSETQ. The ends were cut back, 0 bases at V and 2 bases at J, with 9 bases in the middle. CDR3 coding DNA: TGCGCCAGCAGCTTGGGGCCGGTACCTGGGGCCAACGTCCTGACTTTC. Encoded protein: CASSLGPVPGANVLTF.

The rearrangement uses TRBV2 and TRBJ1-4, with D unclear. V shed 6 bases and J shed 5 bases, with 13 bases lying between them. This CDR3 has 14 residues. Germline-derived CDR1 and CDR2 are SNHLY and FYNNEI. This CDR3 reads CASRRTLTNEKLFF. The CDR3 bases are TGTGCCAGCAGGCGGACCCTAACGAATGAAAAACTGTTTTTT.

The chain joins TRBV28 to TRBJ2-5, with a possible D match to TRBD2 (6 bases). The germline V gene encodes CDR1 MDHEN and CDR2 SYDVKM. There are 13 residues in the CDR3. V lost 6 bases and J 2 bases, leaving 10 bases between the germline ends. The CDR3 loop is CASSNRGQETQYF. For the CDR3, the DNA is TGTGCCAGCAGCAATCGGGGGCAAGAGACCCAGTACTTC.

This chain joins TRBV25-1 and TRBJ2-3, with D unclear. Germline assignment: CDR1 MGHDK and CDR2 SYGVNS. The CDR3 is 12 residues long. V was shortened by 1 base and J by 3 bases, with 2 bases between the two germline ends. CDR3 nucleotide sequence: TGTGCCAGCAGTGAATCAACAGATACGCAGTATTTT. Translation gives CASSESTDTQYF. Using reference TRBV25-1 and TRBJ2-3 for the parts outside the CDR3, the full variable domain is EADIYQTPRYLVIGTGKKITLECSQTMGHDKMYWYQQDPGMELHLIHYSYGVNSTEKGDLSSESTVSRIRTEHFPLTLESARPSHTSQYLCASSESTDTQYFGPGTRLTVL.

This chain uses TRBV6-2 or TRBV6-3 with TRBJ1-1; no clear D gene. The length of the CDR3 is 12 residues. V lost 2 bases to trimming and J lost 10 bases, with 11 bases between them. The V gene's germline CDR1 is MNHEY and CDR2 SVGEGT. DNA for the CDR3: TGTGCCAGCAGTTACGATATCGTTACAGCTTTCTTT. Amino acid sequence: CASSYDIVTAFF.

The V gene is TRBV5-6, the J gene TRBJ2-3; D tentatively fits TRBD1 or TRBD2 (5 bases each). This CDR3 contains 16 residues. V dropped 1 base and J dropped 3 bases, with 15 bases sitting between them. The germline CDR1 and CDR2 sequences are SGHDT and YYEEEE. This chain's CDR3 is CASSLIVGEWTDTQYF. DNA of the CDR3: TGTGCCAGCAGCTTGATTGTGGGGGAATGGACAGATACGCAGTATTTT.

Details on this clone: Other DNA sequences in this sample translate to the same CDR3. The rearrangement links TRBV3-1 (or the pseudogene TRBV3-2) to TRBJ1-5; weak D call: TRBD1 (6 bases). V lost 4 bases to trimming and J lost 7 bases, with 17 bases between them. The CDR3 consists of 15 residues. Germline CDR1 is LGHDT and CDR2 is YNNKEL (reference sequence). The CDR3 here is CASSRGGASGQPQHF. The CDR3 DNA is TGTGCCAGCAGCCGGGGGGGGGCGAGTGGGCAGCCCCAGCATTTT.

This chain joins TRBV5-4 and TRBJ2-3; D is ambiguous. Germline V gene sequence: CDR1 SGHNT, CDR2 YYREEE (reference sequence). CDR3 size: 14 residues. The V end was cut by 1 base, the J end by 4 bases, with 10 bases between. The CDR3 coding sequence is TGTGCCAGCAGCTTGATTGGGGTTTCAGATACGCAGTATTTT. Translated, it gives CASSLIGVSDTQYF.

This chain links TRBV28 with TRBJ1-1; D is perhaps TRBD1 (5 bases). CDR1 and CDR2 (germline): MDHEN, SYDVKM. CDR3 length: 14 residues. V lost 5 bases and J lost 4, with 14 bases in between. CDR3 residues: CASSRDFESTEAFF. The CDR3 DNA is TGTGCCAGCAGTCGGGACTTTGAGAGCACTGAAGCTTTCTTT.

The rearrangement joins TRBV18 to TRBJ2-1; 7 bases align to TRBD1. Unmatched junction bases numbered 14, after V lost 6 bases and J lost 6 bases. Germline CDR1 is KGHSH and CDR2 is LQKENI. This CDR3 has 16 residues. The CDR3 DNA is TGTGCCAGCTCTCCCAACACAGGGGATTTGGGCAATGAGCAGTTCTTC. Translation gives CASSPNTGDLGNEQFF.

The chain is built from TRBV27 and TRBJ2-3, with a weak D call TRBD1 (6 bases). This CDR3 is 13 amino acids long. Trimming stripped 5 bases from V and 4 bases from J, with 10 bases between. CDR1 MNHEY and CDR2 SMNVEV come from the germline V gene (reference sequence). CDR3 nucleotide sequence: TGTGCCAGCAGTAACAGGGCCGCAGATACGCAGTATTTT. This translates into CASSNRAADTQYF.

The V call is TRBV2, the J call TRBJ2-2, with 8 bases lining up with TRBD2. V shed 2 bases, J shed 3 bases, and the junction held 2 bases outside the gene matches. The CDR3 contains 15 residues. Germline V lookup: CDR1 SNHLY, CDR2 FYNNEI. The CDR3 here is CASSEYSGDTGELFF. Here the CDR3 DNA reads TGTGCCAGCAGTGAATATAGCGGGGACACCGGGGAGCTGTTTTTT.

This chain joins TRBV7-9 and TRBJ2-1, with 11 bases identical to TRBD1. The CDR3 runs to 13 residues. The J segment lost 13 bases and the V segment lost 4 bases, leaving 6 bases of the junction unmatched. CDR1 SEHNR and CDR2 FQNEAQ come from the germline V gene (reference sequence). Here the CDR3 reads CASSSGDRGVQFF. CDR3 in DNA: TGTGCCAGCAGCTCCGGGGACAGGGGGGTTCAGTTCTTC.

The chain combines TRBV6-5 with TRBJ1-3; 11 nucleotides match TRBD1. Looked up from germline, CDR1 is MNHEY and CDR2 is SVGAGI. J lost 3 bases, V lost 6 bases, and 4 bases had no gene match. The CDR3 is 15 amino acids. DNA for the CDR3: TGTGCCAGCAGGTCCGGGACAGGGGGTGGAAACACCATATATTTT. Protein: CASRSGTGGGNTIYF.

This sequence joins TRBV13 and TRBJ2-1, with D possibly being TRBD2 (5 bases). The CDR3 totals 15 residues. Germline CDR1 reads PRHDT; CDR2 reads FYEKMQ (reference sequence). Trimming shortened V by 3 bases and J by 5 bases, and 14 bases separated the two germline ends. CDR3 amino acids: CASSLERRFNNEQFF. CDR3 nucleotides: TGTGCCAGCAGCTTGGAGCGGAGGTTCAACAATGAGCAGTTCTTC.

The J gene is TRBJ1-3, the V gene TRBV5-8; D unclear. Looked up from germline, CDR1 is SGHTS and CDR2 is YDEGEE. This CDR3 is built from 15 residues. Trimming pared 3 bases from V and 4 bases from J, leaving 14 bases between. The CDR3 region is CASSSDSTTGNTIYF. CDR3 DNA: TGTGCCAGCAGCTCCGATAGTACTACGGGAAACACCATATATTTT.

This sequence joins TRBV6-5 and TRBJ1-1; TRBD1 matches at 8 bases. Germline V gene data show CDR1 as MNHEY and CDR2 as SVGAGI. With V trimmed by 8 bases and J by 7 bases, 9 bases remained unmatched. The CDR3 is made up of 13 amino acids. CDR3 nucleotide sequence: TGTGCCAGCTCTTTGACAGGGGTTAGTGAAGCTTTCTTT. Residues: CASSLTGVSEAFF.

Of note for this clone: Within the sample, other DNA sequences also encode this same CDR3. The V call is TRBV18, the J call TRBJ1-2; no firm D call. Trimming shortened V by 2 bases and J by 4 bases, and 8 bases separated the two germline ends. Germline-derived CDR1 and CDR2 are KGHSH and LQKENI. The CDR3 length is 13 residues. In DNA, the CDR3 is TGTGCCAGCTCACCATCTAGCCTCTATGGCTACACCTTC. Its protein product is CASSPSSLYGYTF.

This rearrangement joins TRBV12-5 to TRBJ2-2; D may be TRBD2 (5 bases). Trimming removed 1 base at V and 2 bases at J, with 17 bases between. CDR1 LGHNT and CDR2 FRNRAP come from the germline V gene. This CDR3 is 18 amino acids long. CDR3 region: CASGLALKDWANTGELFF. CDR3 bases: TGTGCTAGTGGTTTGGCATTAAAGGACTGGGCCAACACCGGGGAGCTGTTTTTT.

The chain couples TRBV18 to TRBJ1-1; D uncertain. V was shortened by 0 bases and J by 6 bases, with 8 bases between the two germline ends. This CDR3 spans 13 amino acids. Germline lookup yields CDR1 KGHSH and CDR2 LQKENI. The CDR3 region is CASSPPARPEAFF. For the CDR3, the DNA is TGTGCCAGCTCACCACCGGCCAGACCTGAAGCTTTCTTT. The full variable domain, rest sourced from reference TRBV18 and TRBJ1-1, is NAGVMQNPRHLVRRRGQEARLRCSPMKGHSHVYWYRQLPEEGLKFMVYLQKENIIDESGMPKERFSAEFPKEGPSILRIQQVVRGDSAAYFCASSPPARPEAFFGQGTRLTVV.